This T cell receptor beta chain is drawn from a study of cytomegalovirus exposure and HLA in healthy donors. Study-level information: As an earlier analysis found, 180 million or so T cells yielded 95 million to 130 million unique TCR beta sequences.

Details on this clone: The antigen remains unidentified.

Despite likely unrecorded immune exposures, the donors were nominally healthy at the time of sampling. Primers for the PCR totalled 60 Vbeta and 13 Jbeta. The protocol was immunoSEQ multiplex PCR, while the TCRdb copy is restricted to in-frame clones and leaves out a portion. The table lists roughly 80,000 clones, around 78% of them singletons. Germline values: CDR1 ENHRY, CDR2 SYGVKD. The CDR3 runs 15 residues. V lost 8 bases to trimming and J lost 0 bases, with 15 bases between them. Notes on the study in general: Most TCR sequences proved rare, with some public TCRs found in many donors. Information on immune exposure was restricted to one variable (CMV serostatus).

Sequenced input: PBMCs. The receptor was derived from a man aged 40-49 years in good health and CMV-seronegative. V is TRBV10-3 and J is TRBJ2-3; weak D call: TRBD1 (5 bases). CDR3 loop: CAIGAAGYSTDTQYF. The CDR3 DNA reads TGTGCCATCGGGGCCGCAGGGTACAGCACAGATACGCAGTATTTT.